Listed below are T cell receptor beta chains from one sample, sequenced in a study of blood T cells in healthy people across ages. MiXCR, run by TCRdb on the 5' RACE reads, gives a single entry per CDR3 protein. The sample yields around 690,000 distinct CDR3 sequences, around three fifths seen once. The sequencing input was blood. These receptors all stem from a man in his 60s in good health. The CDR3 runs from the conserved cysteine through the conserved F or W. A D gene is named only where the DNA matches it firmly. A row's size may be missing; if present it is once, few, many or a size class.

clone size	D gene	V gene	J gene	CDR3 protein	CDR3 DNA
-	TRBD1	TRBV10-3	TRBJ2-5	CAISAGQTQETQYF	TGTGCCATCAGTGCGGGACAGACCCAAGAGACCCAGTACTTC
-	TRBD2	TRBV28	TRBJ2-1	CAGGLPGTSNYEQFF	TGTGCCGGCGGATTGCCCGGGACTAGCAACTATGAGCAGTTCTTC
-	-	TRBV19	TRBJ2-5	CASSIAPQETQYF	TGTGCCAGTAGTATAGCACCCCAAGAGACCCAGTACTTC
few	-	TRBV29-1	TRBJ2-7	CSVEDGSYEQYF	TGCAGCGTTGAGGACGGGTCCTACGAGCAGTACTTC
few	-	TRBV5-1	TRBJ2-7	CASRWSGHTNYEQYF	TGCGCCAGCAGGTGGTCGGGACATACAAACTACGAGCAGTACTTC
few	TRBD2	TRBV5-1	TRBJ2-5	CASSPGLAGGEGETQYF	TGCGCCAGCAGCCCTGGACTAGCGGGGGGCGAGGGGGAGACCCAGTACTTC
-	-	TRBV27	TRBJ2-1	CASRGLRGEQFF	TGTGCCAGCAGGGGACTGAGGGGTGAGCAGTTCTTC
-	-	TRBV20-1	TRBJ2-1	CSARTAGYNEQFF	TGCAGTGCTAGAACGGCGGGCTACAATGAGCAGTTCTTC
once	-	TRBV20-1	TRBJ2-5	CRALWETQYF	TGCAGGGCCCTCTGGGAGACCCAGTACTTC
-	-	TRBV3-1	TRBJ2-1	CASSQDRLATGEQFF	TGTGCCAGCAGCCAAGATCGCTTAGCGACCGGGGAGCAGTTCTTC
few	-	TRBV2	TRBJ2-5	CASRVQGGRPETQYF	TGTGCCAGCAGGGTGCAGGGAGGACGGCCTGAGACCCAGTACTTC
-	-	TRBV7-6	TRBJ1-4	CASSLDRLNEKLFF	TGTGCCAGCAGCTTAGACAGGCTCAATGAAAAACTGTTTTTT
once	TRBD1	TRBV20-1	TRBJ2-5	CSATWTGKETQYF	TGCAGTGCTACCTGGACAGGGAAGGAGACCCAGTACTTC
-	-	TRBV20-1	TRBJ2-5	CSARDRYLVASVGVGTQYF	TGCAGTGCTAGAGATCGTTATCTTGTCGCTAGCGTGGGGGTGGGGACCCAGTACTTC
-	TRBD1	TRBV6-1	TRBJ1-5	CASSGPGQGKQPQHF	TGTGCCAGCAGTGGTCCGGGACAGGGGAAACAGCCCCAGCATTTT
-	TRBD1	TRBV28	TRBJ1-1	CASSSPGQGMNTEAFF	TGTGCCAGCAGTTCTCCGGGACAGGGGATGAACACTGAAGCTTTCTTT
-	-	TRBV13	TRBJ2-5	CASSLAGGGRETQYF	TGTGCCAGCAGCTTAGCGGGTGGGGGGCGCGAGACCCAGTACTTC
-	-	TRBV27	TRBJ2-1	CASSLTGGPPNEQFF	TGTGCCAGCAGTTTAACTGGGGGGCCGCCCAATGAGCAGTTCTTC
few	TRBD1	TRBV28	TRBJ2-7	CASSSGDRVGYEQYF	TGTGCCAGCAGTTCCGGAGACAGGGTGGGATACGAGCAGTACTTC
-	TRBD1	TRBV6-6	TRBJ1-1	CASSYGGQGDTEAFF	TGTGCCAGCAGTTACGGGGGCCAGGGGGACACTGAAGCTTTCTTT
few	-	TRBV5-1	TRBJ2-7	CASSPAGQHNEQYF	TGCGCCAGCAGCCCCGCCGGACAGCACAATGAGCAGTACTTC
-	TRBD2	TRBV11-2	TRBJ2-5	CASSRAGSTSWEGETQYF	TGTGCCAGCAGTCGAGCCGGGTCGACTAGCTGGGAAGGGGAGACCCAGTACTTC
once	-	TRBV5-1	TRBJ1-2	CASSGGVVTDYGYTF	TGCGCCAGCAGCGGCGGGGTTGTGACGGACTATGGCTACACCTTC
few	TRBD2	TRBV6-2/TRBV6-3	TRBJ2-7	CAGTGGLSSYEQYF	TGTGCCGGCACGGGGGGGCTGAGCTCCTACGAGCAGTACTTC
-	-	TRBV5-1	TRBJ1-1	CASGWTTSNTEAFF	TGCGCCAGCGGATGGACAACATCGAACACTGAAGCTTTCTTT
-	-	TRBV11-2	TRBJ2-7	CASSRGNDYEQYF	TGTGCCAGCAGCCGAGGGAACGACTACGAGCAGTACTTC
-	TRBD2	TRBV20-1	TRBJ2-2	CSASTASGGETGELFF	TGCAGTGCTAGTACGGCTAGCGGGGGGGAGACCGGGGAGCTGTTTTTT
once	TRBD1	TRBV20-1	TRBJ1-2	CSAKTGVGNYGYTF	TGCAGTGCAAAAACAGGGGTCGGGAACTATGGCTACACCTTC
-	-	TRBV20-1	TRBJ1-5	CSARDTQGYQPQHF	TGCAGTGCTAGAGATACACAGGGCTATCAGCCCCAGCATTTT
-	TRBD1	TRBV6-1	TRBJ2-7	CASSDQGVNYEQYF	TGTGCCAGCAGTGATCAGGGGGTAAACTACGAGCAGTACTTC
few	TRBD2	TRBV20-1	TRBJ2-5	CSAIRGTSGETQYF	TGCAGTGCAATAAGGGGGACTAGCGGGGAGACCCAGTACTTC
-	TRBD1	TRBV5-1	TRBJ1-5	CASSVSGTGSGQPQHF	TGCGCCAGCAGCGTTTCCGGGACAGGGTCCGGGCAGCCCCAGCATTTT
-	-	TRBV4-2	TRBJ1-2	CASSQGGDTGKYGYTF	TGTGCCAGCAGCCAAGGGGGGGATACAGGGAAATATGGCTACACCTTC
-	-	TRBV3-1	TRBJ1-5	CASSQGAGSDQPQHF	TGTGCCAGCAGCCAAGGCGCGGGGTCTGATCAGCCCCAGCATTTT
few	-	TRBV20-1	TRBJ1-2	CSARQVGTMGYTF	TGCAGTGCTAGACAGGTGGGGACTATGGGCTACACCTTC
-	-	TRBV24-1	TRBJ1-2	CATSDSDSLGYTF	TGTGCCACCAGTGATTCGGACAGCCTTGGCTACACCTTC
few	-	TRBV12-3/TRBV12-4	TRBJ2-7	CASSHMGSYEQYF	TGTGCCAGCAGTCACATGGGTTCCTACGAGCAGTACTTC
-	-	TRBV6-4	TRBJ2-1	CASSFDPVTYNEQFF	TGTGCCAGCAGTTTCGACCCGGTAACCTACAATGAGCAGTTCTTC
few	-	TRBV29-1	TRBJ2-1	CSVGRKISYNEQFF	TGCAGCGTGGGACGAAAGATCTCCTACAATGAGCAGTTCTTC
-	TRBD1	TRBV19	TRBJ1-5	CASSISTGRGQPQHF	TGTGCCAGTAGTATTTCGACAGGGAGGGGTCAGCCCCAGCATTTT
few	-	TRBV3-1	TRBJ1-6	CASSQEGSPLHF	TGTGCCAGCAGCCAAGAAGGTTCACCCCTCCACTTT
-	TRBD1	TRBV6-6	TRBJ1-1	CASSQTSGQMNTEAFF	TGTGCCAGCAGTCAGACTTCGGGACAGATGAACACTGAAGCTTTCTTT
once	-	TRBV18	TRBJ2-1	CASSPPGPGGPYNEQFF	TGTGCCAGCTCACCACCGGGTCCGGGCGGTCCCTACAATGAGCAGTTCTTC
few	-	TRBV7-2	TRBJ2-7	CASSLAATGYEQYF	TGTGCCAGCAGCTTAGCTGCTACCGGATACGAGCAGTACTTC
-	TRBD1	TRBV4-1	TRBJ1-2	CATTSLGQAEGYTF	TGCGCCACCACATCCCTAGGACAGGCGGAGGGCTACACCTTC
few	-	TRBV20-1	TRBJ2-7	CSAQAGGPQIYEQYF	TGCAGTGCCCAGGCCGGGGGGCCCCAAATCTACGAGCAGTACTTC
-	-	TRBV20-1	TRBJ2-3	CSARAPALTDTLYF	TGCAGTGCTAGAGCCCCGGCCCTGACAGATACGCTGTATTTT
-	-	TRBV5-1	TRBJ1-6	CASREGTGNSPLHF	TGCGCCAGCAGGGAGGGAACCGGTAATTCACCCCTCCACTTT